Shown below are 6 T cell receptor beta chains from a single sample sequenced in a study of HIV-infected children after antiretroviral therapy interruption (dated by TCRdb to 2018 to 2020). Reading the label with the study, this specimen's treatment or condition is: PENTA 11 planned treatment interruption arm or continuous ART arm. The library was built by means of 3' RACE. This sample was sequenced with an Illumina MiSeq. TCR libraries were built from RNA using a 3' RACE protocol with unique molecular identifiers to correct PCR amplification bias. Using fastp trimming at Q25 and MiXCR clonotype assembly, TCRdb reanalyzed the public sequencing data and kept in-frame beta chains. Each record represents a unique CDR3 protein, reported with the most common genes and DNA among its rows. In all, the sample holds about 86,000 distinct CDR3 sequences, and under 8% of those were seen once. The ten largest clones represent about 1.1% of the sample.

The source was CD45RA+ CD4+ T cells from PBMCs, pooled from several time points, collected from a donor given antiretroviral therapy, either interrupted or continuous. Sample cell subset or site, as interpreted from the label and publication: naive CD4+ CD45RA+ CD45RO- T cells. Receptors originate from a pool of human donors with HIV.

V and J are TRBV19 and TRBJ2-2; 10 bases are shared with TRBD2. The germline gives CDR1 LNHDA, CDR2 SQIVND (reference sequence). This CDR3 has 16 amino acids. With V trimmed by 3 bases and J by 5 bases, 6 bases remained unmatched. The CDR3 loop is CASSMLAGGRTGELFF. The CDR3 DNA reads as TGTGCCAGTAGTATGTTAGCGGGAGGACGAACCGGGGAGCTGTTTTTT.

A few counts support this clonotype. The chain employs TRBV10-3 and TRBJ2-7, with 7 bases matching TRBD1. The CDR3 is 14 amino acids. V gave up 5 bases and J gave up 1 base; unmatched junction bases: 5. Per germline, CDR1 ENHRY and CDR2 SYGVKD. CDR3 loop: CAISYGTASYEQYF. The CDR3 DNA is TGTGCCATCAGTTATGGGACAGCTTCCTACGAGCAGTACTTC.

This clonotype appeared many times. At one end, the junction sequence differs from germline, possibly due to a read error. The chain joins TRBV3-1 to TRBJ1-1, with D uncertain. CDR1 LGHDT and CDR2 YNNKEL come from the germline V gene (reference sequence). The CDR3 covers 12 residues. CDR3 residues: CASSQGGSEAFF. The DNA of the CDR3 is TGTGCCAGCAGTCAAGGTGGGTCCGAAGCTTTCTTT.

This clonotype appeared many times. The V and J genes are TRBV6-2 or TRBV6-3 and TRBJ2-5, with D unresolved. Germline CDR1 is MNHEY and CDR2 is SVGEGT. The CDR3 consists of 11 residues. The V end lost 4 bases, the J end lost 3 bases, and 3 bases lay between the germline ends. CDR3 nucleotides: TGTGCCAGCAGTTGGAAAGAGACCCAGTACTTC. Its translation: CASSWKETQYF.

The sample holds many counts of this clonotype. V is TRBV7-2 and J is TRBJ1-2, with TRBD1 matching 12 bases. Looked up from germline, CDR1 is SGHTA and CDR2 is FQGNSA. V lost 0 bases and J lost 2; bases outside the gene matches: 4. CDR3 length equals 17 residues. The CDR3 DNA follows: TGTGCCAGCAGCTTAGCGGGGACAGGGGGCGTAAACTATGGCTACACCTTC. It specifies CASSLAGTGGVNYGYTF.

This clonotype was counted ten times or more. V is TRBV29-1 and J is TRBJ1-3; TRBD1 might be the D (6 bases). From germline, CDR1 is SQVTM and CDR2 ANQGSEA. The length of the CDR3 is 14 residues. Deletions cut 0 bases from V and 4 bases from J, with 10 bases between. CDR3 protein: CSVEEKGVGNTIYF. The CDR3 DNA sequence: TGCAGCGTTGAAGAGAAGGGGGTAGGAAACACCATATATTTT.